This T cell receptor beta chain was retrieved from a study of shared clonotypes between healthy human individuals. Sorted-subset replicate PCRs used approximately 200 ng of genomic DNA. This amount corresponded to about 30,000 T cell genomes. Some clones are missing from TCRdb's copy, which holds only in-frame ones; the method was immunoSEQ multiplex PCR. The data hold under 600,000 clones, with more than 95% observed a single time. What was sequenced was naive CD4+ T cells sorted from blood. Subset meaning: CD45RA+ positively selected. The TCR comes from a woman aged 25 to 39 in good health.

CDR3 in amino acids: CASSFKGYNNEKLFF. The DNA of the CDR3 is TGTGCCAGCAGTTTTAAAGGGTACAATAATGAAAAACTGTTTTTT. The chain employs TRBV27 and TRBJ1-4, with D unclear. This CDR3 is 15 amino acids long. In germline, CDR1 is MNHEY, CDR2 SMNVEV (reference sequence). Trimming left V 3 bases short and J 4 bases short, with 12 bases between.